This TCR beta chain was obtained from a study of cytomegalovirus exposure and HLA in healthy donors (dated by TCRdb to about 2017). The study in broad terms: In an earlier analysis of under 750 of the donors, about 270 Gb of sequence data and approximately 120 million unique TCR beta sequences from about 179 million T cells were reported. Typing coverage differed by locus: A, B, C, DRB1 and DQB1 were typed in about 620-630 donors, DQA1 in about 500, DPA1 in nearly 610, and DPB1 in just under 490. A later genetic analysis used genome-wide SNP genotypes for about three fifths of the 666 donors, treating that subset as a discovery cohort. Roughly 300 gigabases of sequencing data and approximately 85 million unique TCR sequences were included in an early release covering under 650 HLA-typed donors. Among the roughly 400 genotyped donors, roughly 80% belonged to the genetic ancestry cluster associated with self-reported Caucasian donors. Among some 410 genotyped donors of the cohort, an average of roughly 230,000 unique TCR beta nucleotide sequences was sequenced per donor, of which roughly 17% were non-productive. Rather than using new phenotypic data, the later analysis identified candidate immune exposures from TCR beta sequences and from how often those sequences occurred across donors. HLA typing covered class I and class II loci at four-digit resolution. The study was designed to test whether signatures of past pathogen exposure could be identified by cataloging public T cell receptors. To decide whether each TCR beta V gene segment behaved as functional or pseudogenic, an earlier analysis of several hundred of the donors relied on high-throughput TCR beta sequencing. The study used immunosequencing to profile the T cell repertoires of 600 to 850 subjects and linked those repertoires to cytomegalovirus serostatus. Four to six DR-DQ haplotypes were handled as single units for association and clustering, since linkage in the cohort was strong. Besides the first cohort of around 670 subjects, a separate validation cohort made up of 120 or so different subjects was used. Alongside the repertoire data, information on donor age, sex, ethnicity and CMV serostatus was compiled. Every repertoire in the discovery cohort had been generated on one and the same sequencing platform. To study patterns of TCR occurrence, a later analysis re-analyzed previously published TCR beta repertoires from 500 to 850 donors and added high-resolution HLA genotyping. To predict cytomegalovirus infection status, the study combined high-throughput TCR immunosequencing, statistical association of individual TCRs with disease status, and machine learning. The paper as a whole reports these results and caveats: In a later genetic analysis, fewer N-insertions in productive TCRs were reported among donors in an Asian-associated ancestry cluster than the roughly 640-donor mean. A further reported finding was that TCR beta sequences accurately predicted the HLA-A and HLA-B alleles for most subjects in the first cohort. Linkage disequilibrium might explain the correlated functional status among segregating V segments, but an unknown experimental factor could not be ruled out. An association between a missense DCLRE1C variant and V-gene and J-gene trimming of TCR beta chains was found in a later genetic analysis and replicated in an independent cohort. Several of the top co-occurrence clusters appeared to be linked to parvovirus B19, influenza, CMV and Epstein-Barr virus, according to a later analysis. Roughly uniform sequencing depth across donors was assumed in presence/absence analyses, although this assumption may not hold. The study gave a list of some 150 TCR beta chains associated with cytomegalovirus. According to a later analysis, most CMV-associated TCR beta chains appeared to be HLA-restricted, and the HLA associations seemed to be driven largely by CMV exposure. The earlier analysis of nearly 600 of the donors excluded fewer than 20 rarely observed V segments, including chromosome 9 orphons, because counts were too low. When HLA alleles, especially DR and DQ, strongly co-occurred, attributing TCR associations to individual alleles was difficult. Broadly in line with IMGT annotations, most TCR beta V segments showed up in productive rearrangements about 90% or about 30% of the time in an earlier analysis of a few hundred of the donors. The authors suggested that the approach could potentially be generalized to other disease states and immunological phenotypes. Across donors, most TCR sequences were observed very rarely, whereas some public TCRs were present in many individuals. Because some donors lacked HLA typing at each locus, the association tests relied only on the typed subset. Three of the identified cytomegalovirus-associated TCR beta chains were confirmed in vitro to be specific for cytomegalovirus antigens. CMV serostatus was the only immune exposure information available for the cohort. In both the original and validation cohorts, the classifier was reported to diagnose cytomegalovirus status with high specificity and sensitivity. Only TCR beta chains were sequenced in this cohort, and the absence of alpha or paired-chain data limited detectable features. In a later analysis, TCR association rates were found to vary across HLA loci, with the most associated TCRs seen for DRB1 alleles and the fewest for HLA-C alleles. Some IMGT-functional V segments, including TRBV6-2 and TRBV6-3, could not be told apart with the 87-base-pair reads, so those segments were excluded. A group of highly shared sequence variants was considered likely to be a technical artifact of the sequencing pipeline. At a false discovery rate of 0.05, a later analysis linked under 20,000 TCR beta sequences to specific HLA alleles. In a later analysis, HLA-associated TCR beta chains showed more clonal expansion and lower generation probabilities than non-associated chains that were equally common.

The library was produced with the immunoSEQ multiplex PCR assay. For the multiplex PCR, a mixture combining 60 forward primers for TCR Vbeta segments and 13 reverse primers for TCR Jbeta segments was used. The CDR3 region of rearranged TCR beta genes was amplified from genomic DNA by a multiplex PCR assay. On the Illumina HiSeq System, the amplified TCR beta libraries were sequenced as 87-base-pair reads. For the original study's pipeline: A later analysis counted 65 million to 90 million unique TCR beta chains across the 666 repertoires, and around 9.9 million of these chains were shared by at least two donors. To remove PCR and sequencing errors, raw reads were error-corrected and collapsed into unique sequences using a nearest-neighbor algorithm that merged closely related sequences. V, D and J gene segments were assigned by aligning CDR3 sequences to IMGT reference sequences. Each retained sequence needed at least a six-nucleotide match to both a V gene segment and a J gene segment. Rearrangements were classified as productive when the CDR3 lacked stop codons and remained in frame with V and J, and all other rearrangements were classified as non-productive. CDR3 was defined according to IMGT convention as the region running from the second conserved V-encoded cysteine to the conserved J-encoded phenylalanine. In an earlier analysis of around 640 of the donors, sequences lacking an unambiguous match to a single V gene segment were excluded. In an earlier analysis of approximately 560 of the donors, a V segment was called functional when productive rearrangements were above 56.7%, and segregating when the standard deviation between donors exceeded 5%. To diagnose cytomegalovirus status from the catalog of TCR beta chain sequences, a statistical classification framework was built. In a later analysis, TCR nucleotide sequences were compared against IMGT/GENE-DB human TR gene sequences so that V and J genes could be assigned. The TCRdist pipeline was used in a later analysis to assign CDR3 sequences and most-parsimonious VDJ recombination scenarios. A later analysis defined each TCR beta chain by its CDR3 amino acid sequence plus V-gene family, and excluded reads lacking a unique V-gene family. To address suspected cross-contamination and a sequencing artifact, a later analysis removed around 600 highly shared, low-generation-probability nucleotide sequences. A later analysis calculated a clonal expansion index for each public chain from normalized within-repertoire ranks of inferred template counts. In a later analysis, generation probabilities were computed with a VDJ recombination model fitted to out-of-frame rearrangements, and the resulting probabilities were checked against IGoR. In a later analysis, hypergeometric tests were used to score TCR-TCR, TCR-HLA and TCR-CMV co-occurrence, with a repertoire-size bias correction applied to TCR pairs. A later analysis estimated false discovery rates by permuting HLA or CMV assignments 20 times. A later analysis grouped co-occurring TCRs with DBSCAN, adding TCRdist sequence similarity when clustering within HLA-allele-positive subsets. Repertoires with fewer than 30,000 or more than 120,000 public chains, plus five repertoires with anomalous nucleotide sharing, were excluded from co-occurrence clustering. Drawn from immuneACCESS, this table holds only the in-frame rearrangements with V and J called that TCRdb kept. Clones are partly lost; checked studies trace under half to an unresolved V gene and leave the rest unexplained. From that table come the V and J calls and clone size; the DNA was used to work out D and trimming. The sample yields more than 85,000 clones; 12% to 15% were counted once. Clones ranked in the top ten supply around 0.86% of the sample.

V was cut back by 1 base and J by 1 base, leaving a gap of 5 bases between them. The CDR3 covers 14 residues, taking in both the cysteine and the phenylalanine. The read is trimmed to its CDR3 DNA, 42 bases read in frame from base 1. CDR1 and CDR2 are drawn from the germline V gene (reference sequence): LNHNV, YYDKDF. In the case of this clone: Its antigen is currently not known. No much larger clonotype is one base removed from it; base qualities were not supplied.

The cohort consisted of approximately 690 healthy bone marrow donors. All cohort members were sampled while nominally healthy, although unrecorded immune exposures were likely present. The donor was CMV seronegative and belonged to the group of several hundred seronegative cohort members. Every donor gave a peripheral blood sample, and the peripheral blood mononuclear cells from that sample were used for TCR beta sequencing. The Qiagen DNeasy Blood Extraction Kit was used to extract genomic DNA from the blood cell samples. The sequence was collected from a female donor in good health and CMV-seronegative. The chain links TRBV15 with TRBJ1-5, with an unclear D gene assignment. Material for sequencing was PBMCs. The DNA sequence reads TGTGCCACCAGCAGAGGAGGGAGCAATCAGCCCCAGCATTTT. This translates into CATSRGGSNQPQHF.